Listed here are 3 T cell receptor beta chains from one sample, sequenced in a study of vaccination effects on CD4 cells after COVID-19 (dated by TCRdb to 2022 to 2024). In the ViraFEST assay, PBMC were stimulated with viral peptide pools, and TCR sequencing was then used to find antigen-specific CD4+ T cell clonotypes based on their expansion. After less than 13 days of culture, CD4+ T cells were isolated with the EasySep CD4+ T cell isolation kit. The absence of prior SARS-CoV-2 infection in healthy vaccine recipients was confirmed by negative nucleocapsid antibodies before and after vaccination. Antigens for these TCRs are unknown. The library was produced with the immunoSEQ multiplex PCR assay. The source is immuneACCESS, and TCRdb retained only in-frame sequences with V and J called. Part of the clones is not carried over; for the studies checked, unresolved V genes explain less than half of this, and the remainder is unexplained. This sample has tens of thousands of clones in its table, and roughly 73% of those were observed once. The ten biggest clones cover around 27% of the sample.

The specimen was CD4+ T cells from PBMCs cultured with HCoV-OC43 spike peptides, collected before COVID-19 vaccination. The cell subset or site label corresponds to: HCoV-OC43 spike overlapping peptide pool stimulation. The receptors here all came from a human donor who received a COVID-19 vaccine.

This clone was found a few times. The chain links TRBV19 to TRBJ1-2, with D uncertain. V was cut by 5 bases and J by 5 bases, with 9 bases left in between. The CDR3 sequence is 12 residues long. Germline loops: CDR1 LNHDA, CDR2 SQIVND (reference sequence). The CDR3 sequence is CASSLDGYGYTF. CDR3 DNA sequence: TGTGCCAGTAGTCTGGACGGTTATGGCTACACCTTC.

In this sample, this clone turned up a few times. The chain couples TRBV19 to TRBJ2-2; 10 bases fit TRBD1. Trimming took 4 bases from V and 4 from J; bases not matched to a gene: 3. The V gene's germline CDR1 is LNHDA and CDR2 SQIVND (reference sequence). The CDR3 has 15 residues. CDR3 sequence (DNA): TGTGCCAGTAGTACGGGACAGGGGAGCACCGGGGAGCTGTTTTTT. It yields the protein CASSTGQGSTGELFF.

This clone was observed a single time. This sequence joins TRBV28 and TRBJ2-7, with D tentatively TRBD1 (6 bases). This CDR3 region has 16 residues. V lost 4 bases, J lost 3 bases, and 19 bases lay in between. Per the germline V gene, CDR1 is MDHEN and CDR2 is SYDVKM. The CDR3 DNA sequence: TGTGCCAGCAGTTCCCCAGGTAGACAGGCCCGCTACGAGCAGTACTTC. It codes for CASSSPGRQARYEQYF.